The entry below describes one TCR beta chain. Its specific antigen is unknown. The record has no base qualities; no much larger clone is one base away. The collaborating institutions used their own protocols to collect whole blood in K2EDTA tubes. For TCRbeta analysis, collaborator samples were shipped as frozen whole blood, as isolated PBMCs, or as DNA extracted from either sample type. TCRbeta CDR3 regions were amplified from genomic DNA by means of the immunoSEQ Assay, a bias-controlled multiplex PCR. As for how the authors treated the data: The number of nucleated cells in each sample was estimated by amplification of reference gene primers within the assay. To quantify the absolute abundance of each unique TCRbeta CDR3 rearrangement, sequence reads were collapsed and filtered. For each sample, productive Simpson clonality was calculated by taking the square root of Simpson's diversity index across productive rearrangements. TCRdb carries this immuneACCESS record with in-frame sequences only. Its versions omit some clonotypes, under half of them owing to an unresolved V gene in the studies checked, with the rest unexplained. Clone size and the V and J calls come from that table; the DNA yielded D and trimming. Within this sample are more than 45,000 clones, with about 88% of them counted one time only. The ten largest clones represent roughly 8.4% of the sample.

The entry originates in a study of blood T cell repertoires in COVID-19 (dated by TCRdb to 2020 to 2021). With regard to the full study: Samples from collaborators originated in the United States, Italy and Spain and spanned both the acute and convalescent phases of COVID-19. The material from the prospective study consisted of cDNA or gDNA derived from T cells, B-cell-depleted T cells, or PBMCs. Deeply sampled blood TCRbeta repertoires from subjects exposed to, actively infected with, or recovered from COVID-19 were included in the dataset. The repertoires were made available in a free public database intended to serve as a resource for research on the immune response to SARS-CoV-2. Samples came from the ongoing ImmuneRACE study (first 160 participants) plus 1,254 subjects from 6 global collaborators. The sample metadata nearly always contained a de-identified subject ID, COVID-19 status, age in years and sex. HLA class I and class II types, where available, came from metadata supplied by the sample provider rather than from assay-based typing.

Broader findings and caveats from the paper: How much clinical and demographic metadata was included differed by source and by participant, and the metadata was provided uncurated.

V sheds 0 bases and J sheds 1 base, leaving 12 bases between their ends. Via the germline V gene, CDR1 is SGHNT and CDR2 YENEEA. The CDR3 spans 16 residues, from the cysteine through the phenylalanine. Only the CDR3 portion is preserved as DNA: 48 bases, with reading frame beginning at the first base. Rearrangement joined TRBV11-3 to TRBJ1-1; TRBD1 is perhaps the D gene, given 5 matching bases. The sequenced sample consisted of peripheral blood. This clonotype originated in a woman in her 70s with active COVID-19. The CDR3 region reads CASSLDGRGGNTEAFF. The DNA is as follows: TGTGCCAGCAGCTTAGATGGACGCGGGGGGAACACTGAAGCTTTCTTT.